Below are 22 T cell receptor beta chains sequenced from a single sample in a study of OX40 agonist ivuxolimab in advanced cancers. Method: immunoSEQ multiplex PCR; TCRdb's copy keeps in-frame clones and lacks some. The table lists about 70,000 clones, 90% to 95% of them singletons. This specimen was CD4+ or CD8+ T cells sorted from blood, taken in a trial of the OX40 agonist ivuxolimab. The receptors shown here come from an adult with an advanced solid tumor such as melanoma, head and neck, liver or kidney cancer.

The J gene is TRBJ2-5, the V gene TRBV5-1, with D tentatively TRBD2 (6 bases). V lost 1 base and J lost 1, with 14 bases in between. Germline V gene lookup returns CDR1 SGHRS and CDR2 YFSETQ. CDR3 length: 16 residues. The CDR3 reads CASSLSGDSGQETQYF. CDR3 DNA sequence: TGCGCCAGCAGCTTGTCGGGAGACAGCGGCCAAGAGACCCAGTACTTC. Full variable domain (remainder filled in from reference TRBV5-1 and TRBJ2-5): KAGVTQTPRYLIKTRGQQVTLSCSPISGHRSVSWYQQTPGQGLQFLFEYFSETQRNKGNFPGRFSGRQFSNSRSEMNVSTLELGDSALYLCASSLSGDSGQETQYFGPGTRLLVL.

V usage is TRBV4-3 and J usage is TRBJ2-1, with 13 bases that match TRBD2. The CDR3 sequence is 15 residues long. J was trimmed by 4 bases and V by 4 bases; bases with no gene match: 1. Germline lookup yields CDR1 LGHNA and CDR2 YSLEER. The CDR3 loop is CASSRGLAGYNEQFF. CDR3 sequence (DNA): TGCGCCAGCAGCCGGGGACTAGCGGGGTACAATGAGCAGTTCTTC.

J is TRBJ1-5 and V is TRBV19; D might be TRBD1 (5 bases). Germline CDR1 LNHDA, CDR2 SQIVND (reference sequence). Trimming removed 10 bases at V and 7 bases at J, with 20 bases between. This CDR3 is built from 14 residues. The CDR3 region has the DNA TGTGCCACTGCGGGGGGAGGACTTGGGCAGCCCCAGCATTTT. This codes for CATAGGGLGQPQHF.

The rearrangement joins TRBV6-1 to TRBJ1-5; a weak D match, TRBD1 (6 bases). The length of the CDR3 is 15 residues. Per germline, CDR1 MNHNS and CDR2 SASEGT. Trimming took off 2 bases at V and 3 bases at J, with 11 bases between the two ends. The CDR3 reads CASSETTGSNQPQHF. In nucleotides, the CDR3 is TGTGCCAGCAGTGAAACTACAGGGTCCAATCAGCCCCAGCATTTT.

V usage is TRBV21-1 and J usage is TRBJ1-1. TRBV21-1 is a recognized pseudogene. The CDR3 is made up of 11 amino acids. The CDR3 protein is CASSKVTEAFF. The CDR3 DNA reads TGTGCCAGCAGCAAAGTCACTGAAGCTTTCTTT.

V usage is TRBV9 and J usage is TRBJ2-5, with 7 bases fitting TRBD2. The CDR3 totals 14 residues. The ends lost 0 bases at V and 4 bases at J; junction bases unmatched: 3. Looked up from germline, CDR1 is SGDLS and CDR2 is YYNGEE. The CDR3 bases are TGTGCCAGCAGCGTAGGGACTAGTGTAGAGACCCAGTACTTC. This encodes CASSVGTSVETQYF.

The chain uses TRBV19 and TRBJ2-4; 11 nucleotides align to TRBD1. The trim removed 1 base at V and 8 bases at J, leaving 13 bases unmatched. The CDR3 extends over 18 amino acids. CDR1 is LNHDA and CDR2 is SQIVND in the germline V gene (reference sequence). The DNA of the CDR3 is TGTGCCAGTAGTATAGTAGGGACAGGGGGTTCCCGAGAGGACATTCAGTACTTC. Protein sequence: CASSIVGTGGSREDIQYF. Filled out from reference TRBV19 and TRBJ2-4, the complete variable domain reads DGGITQSPKYLFRKEGQNVTLSCEQNLNHDAMYWYRQDPGQGLRLIYYSQIVNDFQKGDIAEGYSVSREKKESFPLTVTSAQKNPTAFYLCASSIVGTGGSREDIQYFGAGTRLSVL.

The chain joins TRBV13 to TRBJ2-1; 10 nucleotides agree with TRBD2. This CDR3 is 16 amino acids long. CDR1 and CDR2 from the germline V gene are PRHDT and FYEKMQ (reference sequence). With 1 base clipped from V and 2 bases from J, the junction kept 2 bases outside the gene matches. DNA of the CDR3: TGTGCCAGCAGCTTAGAACTAGCGGGGCCCTACAATGAGCAGTTCTTC. It encodes CASSLELAGPYNEQFF. Together with reference TRBV13 and TRBJ2-1, the CDR3 gives the full variable domain: AAGVIQSPRHLIKEKRETATLKCYPIPRHDTVYWYQQGPGQDPQFLISFYEKMQSDKGSIPDRFSAQQFSDYHSELNMSSLELGDSALYFCASSLELAGPYNEQFFGPGTRLTVL.

The V and J genes are TRBV28 and TRBJ2-2; 13 bases match TRBD2. This CDR3 comprises 15 residues. CDR1 is MDHEN and CDR2 is SYDVKM in the germline V gene. The V segment lost 5 bases and the J segment 3 bases; nucleotides outside the gene matches: 0. The CDR3 nucleotides read TGTGCCAGCAGTGGACTAGCGGGAGACACCGGGGAGCTGTTTTTT. Its translation: CASSGLAGDTGELFF. Full variable domain (remainder filled in from reference TRBV28 and TRBJ2-2): DVKVTQSSRYLVKRTGEKVFLECVQDMDHENMFWYRQDPGLGLRLIYFSYDVKMKEKGDIPEGYSVSREKKERFSLILESASTNQTSMYLCASSGLAGDTGELFFGEGSRLTVL.

The chain uses TRBV5-4 and TRBJ2-3, with D hard to call. V was cut by 0 bases and J by 4 bases, with 9 bases left in between. Germline values: CDR1 SGHNT, CDR2 YYREEE (reference sequence). The CDR3 is made up of 14 amino acids. The CDR3 loop reads CASSLAPAADTQYF. For the CDR3, the DNA is TGTGCCAGCAGCTTGGCTCCCGCGGCAGATACGCAGTATTTT.

DNA for the CDR3: TGTGCCTGGAGTGTTGGCGGGGATGGCTACACCTTC. Residues: CAWSVGGDGYTF. This sequence joins TRBV30 and TRBJ1-2; D unresolved. This CDR3 has 12 amino acids. Germline CDR1 and CDR2: GTSNPN and SVGIG (reference sequence). V dropped 0 bases and J dropped 6 bases, with 8 bases sitting between them.

The V call is TRBV6-5, the J call TRBJ1-5; no clear D gene. Per germline, CDR1 MNHEY and CDR2 SVGAGI. Between the trimmed V and J ends, which lost 2 bases and 5 bases, there was a span of 13 bases. This CDR3 is built from 15 residues. The CDR3 is CASSYGLPEDQPQHF. For the CDR3, the DNA is TGTGCCAGCAGTTACGGACTACCGGAGGATCAGCCCCAGCATTTT.

This chain links TRBV2 with TRBJ2-2; D is uncertain. Germline values: CDR1 SNHLY, CDR2 FYNNEI. This CDR3 contains 13 residues. Trimming took 6 bases from V and 5 from J, leaving 10 bases between them. The CDR3 sequence is CASRAFGTGELFF. DNA for the CDR3: TGTGCCAGCAGAGCCTTCGGGACCGGGGAGCTGTTTTTT.

This sequence joins TRBV9 and TRBJ2-7; TRBD2 matches 14 bases. Germline V CDR1 and CDR2: SGDLS, YYNGEE. The trim removed 0 bases at V and 5 bases at J, leaving 13 bases unmatched. This CDR3 region has 19 residues. The CDR3 DNA sequence: TGTGCCAGCAGCGTAGTCGCTAATCCCGGGACTAGCGGGAGTCACGAGCAGTACTTC. Translated: CASSVVANPGTSGSHEQYF. The variable domain in full, with the rest retrieved from reference TRBV9 and TRBJ2-7, is DSGVTQTPKHLITATGQRVTLRCSPRSGDLSVYWYQQSLDQGLQFLIQYYNGEERAKGNILERFSAQQFPDLHSELNLSSLELGDSALYFCASSVVANPGTSGSHEQYFGPGTRLTVT.

The rearrangement uses TRBV7-6 and TRBJ2-3; no clear D gene. Trimming pared 8 bases from V and 6 bases from J, leaving 9 bases between. This CDR3 has 11 amino acids. Germline V gene data show CDR1 as SGHVS and CDR2 as FNYEAQ. DNA of the CDR3: TGTGCCAGCGGTTATACTGATACGCAGTATTTT. This codes for CASGYTDTQYF.

J is TRBJ1-4 and V is TRBV5-1, with 9 bases fitting TRBD1. This CDR3 has 15 residues. J gave up 6 bases and V 3 bases, and 6 bases lay outside the gene matches. Germline loops: CDR1 SGHRS, CDR2 YFSETQ. In nucleotides, the CDR3 is TGCGCCAGCAGCTCCAAAGGGGACAGGGATGAAAAACTGTTTTTT. Translated: CASSSKGDRDEKLFF.

The CDR3 sequence: CASSKDGTIYEQYF. CDR3 bases: TGTGCCAGCTCCAAAGACGGGACAATCTACGAGCAGTACTTC. The chain joins TRBV6-5 to TRBJ2-7; a possible D gene is TRBD1 (6 bases). The CDR3 contains 14 residues. From germline, CDR1 is MNHEY and CDR2 SVGAGI. Deletions cut 8 bases from V and 3 bases from J, with 17 bases between.

This sequence joins TRBV28 and TRBJ1-2; D perhaps matches TRBD1 (5 bases). Germline CDR1 reads MDHEN; CDR2 reads SYDVKM. The V and J ends lost 10 bases and 8 bases respectively, with 11 bases between them. The CDR3 length is 10 residues. CDR3 in amino acids: CATGAQGYTF. DNA of the CDR3: TGTGCCACCGGGGCTCAGGGCTACACCTTC.

J is TRBJ1-1 and V is TRBV25-1, with D perhaps TRBD1 (5 bases). Germline V CDR1 and CDR2: MGHDK, SYGVNS. V lost 2 bases and J lost 8, with 12 bases in between. The CDR3 is 13 amino acids. In nucleotides, the CDR3 is TGTGCCAGCAGTGAAAGAGGGGCCGGGGAAGCTTTCTTT. Its protein is CASSERGAGEAFF.

This chain uses TRBV5-1 with TRBJ1-3; 7 bases fit TRBD1. V trimming: 0 bases; J trimming: 8 bases; junction bases outside the gene matches: 2. The CDR3 contains 13 residues. In germline, CDR1 is SGHRS, CDR2 YFSETQ. Here the CDR3 reads CASSLGQGDTIYF. For the CDR3, the DNA is TGCGCCAGCAGCTTGGGCCAGGGGGACACCATATATTTT.

The chain joins TRBV9 to TRBJ1-5, with a weak D call TRBD1 (6 bases). V was shortened by 3 bases and J by 4 bases, with 8 bases between the two germline ends. The CDR3 is 13 residues long. Germline CDR1 reads SGDLS; CDR2 reads YYNGEE. CDR3 sequence: CASSAGQNQPQHF. DNA of the CDR3: TGTGCCAGCAGCGCCGGACAGAATCAGCCCCAGCATTTT.

This chain joins TRBV4-3 and TRBJ2-7; D is undetermined. Germline V gene data show CDR1 as LGHNA and CDR2 as YSLEER. The V gene lost 0 bases and the J gene lost 2 bases, with 8 bases spanning the gap. The CDR3 length is 14 residues. CDR3 DNA sequence: TGCGCCAGCAGCCAAGACACAGCAGCCTACGAGCAGTACTTC. This sequence encodes CASSQDTAAYEQYF.